The rows below give T cell receptor beta chains drawn from one sample of a study of blood T cell repertoires in COVID-19. The method was immunoSEQ multiplex PCR; TCRdb's version includes in-frame clones alone and lacks a portion of them. The data contain approximately 100,000 clones, 65% to 90% of them singletons. Sample: peripheral blood. These receptors originate from a man in his 70s with active or convalescent COVID-19. Both conserved end residues are part of each CDR3. A D gene is named only where the DNA matches it firmly.

cdr3_aa: CASSEVGSTEAFF
j_call: TRBJ1-1
v_call: TRBV6-1
d_call: .

cdr3_aa: CATQRGGSYEQYF
j_call: TRBJ2-7
v_call: TRBV5-4
d_call: TRBD2

cdr3_aa: CASSADRLVEAFF
j_call: TRBJ1-1
v_call: TRBV7-2
d_call: .

cdr3_aa: CASSLALGFGSGDTDTQYF
j_call: TRBJ2-3
v_call: TRBV5-1
d_call: TRBD2

cdr3_aa: CASSFGGRGNTIYF
j_call: TRBJ1-3
v_call: TRBV7-6
d_call: .

cdr3_aa: CASRKETGIYEQYF
j_call: TRBJ2-7
v_call: TRBV6-5
d_call: .

cdr3_aa: CASSEWGGNEKLFF
j_call: TRBJ1-4
v_call: TRBV25-1
d_call: .

cdr3_aa: CASSAGQATNEKLFF
j_call: TRBJ1-4
v_call: TRBV7-9
d_call: TRBD1

cdr3_aa: CASSYSTLAILAGELFF
j_call: TRBJ2-2
v_call: TRBV6-2/TRBV6-3
d_call: .

cdr3_aa: CSTSQGGNTEAFF
j_call: TRBJ1-1
v_call: TRBV20-1
d_call: TRBD1

cdr3_aa: CSVEDQYREKGYTF
j_call: TRBJ1-2
v_call: TRBV29-1
d_call: .

cdr3_aa: CAHRDIPYEQYF
j_call: TRBJ2-7
v_call: TRBV6-5
d_call: .

cdr3_aa: CASSPTPGGQYF
j_call: TRBJ2-7
v_call: TRBV7-2
d_call: .

cdr3_aa: CASSQDSLSGNTIYF
j_call: TRBJ1-3
v_call: TRBV2
d_call: .

cdr3_aa: CASSREAGTEAFF
j_call: TRBJ1-1
v_call: TRBV6-6
d_call: .

cdr3_aa: CASSLLGQGSGANVLTF
j_call: TRBJ2-6
v_call: TRBV27
d_call: TRBD1

cdr3_aa: CSVEPAGRRYGYTF
j_call: TRBJ1-2
v_call: TRBV29-1
d_call: .

cdr3_aa: CASSPLPSYTDTQYF
j_call: TRBJ2-3
v_call: TRBV4-2
d_call: .

cdr3_aa: CASSPGTFHGYTF
j_call: TRBJ1-2
v_call: TRBV12-3/TRBV12-4
d_call: .

cdr3_aa: CASSTRTGVPYEQYF
j_call: TRBJ2-7
v_call: TRBV4-1
d_call: TRBD1

cdr3_aa: CASSERRTGDNQPQHF
j_call: TRBJ1-5
v_call: TRBV2
d_call: TRBD1

cdr3_aa: CASSSRGRNSPLHF
j_call: TRBJ1-6
v_call: TRBV6-2/TRBV6-3
d_call: TRBD1

cdr3_aa: CASSMGGGFNNEQFF
j_call: TRBJ2-1
v_call: TRBV25-1
d_call: TRBD2

cdr3_aa: CASSRDTNQPQHF
j_call: TRBJ1-5
v_call: TRBV7-8
d_call: .

cdr3_aa: CASSSRPGTENTEAFF
j_call: TRBJ1-1
v_call: TRBV19
d_call: TRBD1

cdr3_aa: CASSPDGGGSSYEQYF
j_call: TRBJ2-7
v_call: TRBV9
d_call: .

cdr3_aa: CASSTGTGVEGYTF
j_call: TRBJ1-2
v_call: TRBV4-2
d_call: TRBD1

cdr3_aa: CASRGHNTEAFF
j_call: TRBJ1-1
v_call: TRBV7-9
d_call: .

cdr3_aa: CASSPDTATGFEELFF
j_call: TRBJ2-2
v_call: TRBV3-1/TRBV3-2
d_call: .

cdr3_aa: CASSVASGGRTDTQYF
j_call: TRBJ2-3
v_call: TRBV9
d_call: TRBD2

cdr3_aa: CASSSTGRVTGELFF
j_call: TRBJ2-2
v_call: TRBV7-3
d_call: .

cdr3_aa: CASSEGTGAYNEQFF
j_call: TRBJ2-1
v_call: TRBV10-1
d_call: TRBD1

cdr3_aa: CAVGSTGGETQYF
j_call: TRBJ2-5
v_call: TRBV10-3
d_call: TRBD1

cdr3_aa: CASSRDRGRETQYF
j_call: TRBJ2-5
v_call: TRBV14
d_call: TRBD1

cdr3_aa: CATSPAGGQETQYF
j_call: TRBJ2-5
v_call: TRBV24-1
d_call: .

cdr3_aa: CASSQEDRGTEAFF
j_call: TRBJ1-1
v_call: TRBV4-3
d_call: .

cdr3_aa: CASSFWTSGGGELFF
j_call: TRBJ2-2
v_call: TRBV27
d_call: TRBD2

cdr3_aa: CASSLRGLDQPQHF
j_call: TRBJ1-5
v_call: TRBV14
d_call: .

cdr3_aa: CSARRGQGTDTQYF
j_call: TRBJ2-3
v_call: TRBV29-1
d_call: TRBD1

cdr3_aa: CASGLIAGEGEQYF
j_call: TRBJ2-7
v_call: TRBV12-5
d_call: TRBD2

cdr3_aa: CASSQDRNIQETQYF
j_call: TRBJ2-5
v_call: TRBV4-3
d_call: .

cdr3_aa: CASSLEGPGLTYEQYF
j_call: TRBJ2-7
v_call: TRBV7-8
d_call: TRBD2

cdr3_aa: CASSSRTGGEQPQHF
j_call: TRBJ1-5
v_call: TRBV7-9
d_call: TRBD1

cdr3_aa: CASSLRGSPLHF
j_call: TRBJ1-6
v_call: TRBV12-3/TRBV12-4
d_call: .

cdr3_aa: CASSPSGGALDTQYF
j_call: TRBJ2-3
v_call: TRBV7-9
d_call: TRBD2

cdr3_aa: CATSLTGSSTYEQYF
j_call: TRBJ2-7
v_call: TRBV15
d_call: .

cdr3_aa: CASSSIDTQYF
j_call: TRBJ2-3
v_call: TRBV7-2
d_call: .

cdr3_aa: CASSYVQGSQPQHF
j_call: TRBJ1-5
v_call: TRBV6-2/TRBV6-3
d_call: .

cdr3_aa: CASSPRGNLEAFF
j_call: TRBJ1-1
v_call: TRBV11-2
d_call: .

cdr3_aa: CASGLTPLRVGSGNTIYF
j_call: TRBJ1-3
v_call: TRBV12-5
d_call: .

cdr3_aa: CASSDGYSGNTIYF
j_call: TRBJ1-3
v_call: TRBV2
d_call: .

cdr3_aa: CASSWGQGKAGELFF
j_call: TRBJ2-2
v_call: TRBV5-1
d_call: TRBD1

cdr3_aa: CAWSVQAGLQNIQYF
j_call: TRBJ2-4
v_call: TRBV30
d_call: .

cdr3_aa: CAWSQEVATEAFF
j_call: TRBJ1-1
v_call: TRBV30
d_call: .

cdr3_aa: CASSAGGTNTGELFF
j_call: TRBJ2-2
v_call: TRBV11-3
d_call: .

cdr3_aa: CSAGQPNTGELFF
j_call: TRBJ2-2
v_call: TRBV29-1
d_call: .

cdr3_aa: CSASWRGGSTDTQYF
j_call: TRBJ2-3
v_call: TRBV20-1
d_call: TRBD2

cdr3_aa: CASSLLVERQGFEQYF
j_call: TRBJ2-7
v_call: TRBV6-2/TRBV6-3
d_call: TRBD1

cdr3_aa: CASSEGPGLYEQYF
j_call: TRBJ2-7
v_call: TRBV2
d_call: .

cdr3_aa: CATSRDWAGEQFF
j_call: TRBJ2-1
v_call: TRBV15
d_call: .